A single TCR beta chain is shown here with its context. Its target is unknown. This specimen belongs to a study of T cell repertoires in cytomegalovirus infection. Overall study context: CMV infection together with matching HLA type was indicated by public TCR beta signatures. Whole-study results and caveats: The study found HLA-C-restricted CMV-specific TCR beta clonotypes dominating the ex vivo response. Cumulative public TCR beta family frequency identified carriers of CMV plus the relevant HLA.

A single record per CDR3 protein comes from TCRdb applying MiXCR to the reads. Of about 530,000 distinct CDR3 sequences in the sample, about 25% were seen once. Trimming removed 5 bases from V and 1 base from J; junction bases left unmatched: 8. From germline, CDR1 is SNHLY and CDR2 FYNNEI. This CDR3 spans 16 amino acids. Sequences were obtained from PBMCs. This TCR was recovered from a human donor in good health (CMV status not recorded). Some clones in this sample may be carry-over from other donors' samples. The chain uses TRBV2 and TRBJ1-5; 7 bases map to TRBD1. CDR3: CASSKPDRLSNQPQHF. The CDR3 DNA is TGTGCCAGCAGTAAACCGGACAGGTTGAGCAATCAGCCCCAGCATTTT.